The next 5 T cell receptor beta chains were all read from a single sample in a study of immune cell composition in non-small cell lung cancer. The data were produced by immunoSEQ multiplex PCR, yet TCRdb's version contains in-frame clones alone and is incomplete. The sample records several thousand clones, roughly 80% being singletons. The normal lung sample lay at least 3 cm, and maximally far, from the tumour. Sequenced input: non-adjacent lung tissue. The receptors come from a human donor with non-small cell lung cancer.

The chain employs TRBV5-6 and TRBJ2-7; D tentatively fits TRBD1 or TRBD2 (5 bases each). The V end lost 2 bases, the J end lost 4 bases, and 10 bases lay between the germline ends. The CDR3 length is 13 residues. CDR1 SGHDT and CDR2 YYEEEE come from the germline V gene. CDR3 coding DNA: TGTGCCAGCAGCTTACGGGGACCATACGAGCAGTACTTC. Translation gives CASSLRGPYEQYF.

In DNA, the CDR3 is TGCGCCAGCAGCTACGGACAGGGTATAGTAGAGACCCAGTACTTC. Its protein is CASSYGQGIVETQYF. This sequence joins TRBV5-1 and TRBJ2-5; 8 bases are shared with TRBD1. This CDR3 is 15 amino acids long. CDR1 and CDR2 (germline): SGHRS, YFSETQ. With V trimmed by 3 bases and J by 4 bases, 8 bases remained unmatched.

CDR3 loop: CASSIAAFQETQYF. CDR3 in DNA: TGTGCCAGTAGTATTGCGGCTTTCCAAGAGACCCAGTACTTC. This chain links TRBV19 with TRBJ2-5; no definite D call. The CDR3 extends over 14 amino acids. The germline V gene encodes CDR1 LNHDA and CDR2 SQIVND (reference sequence). Deletions cut 3 bases from V and 1 base from J, with 9 bases between.

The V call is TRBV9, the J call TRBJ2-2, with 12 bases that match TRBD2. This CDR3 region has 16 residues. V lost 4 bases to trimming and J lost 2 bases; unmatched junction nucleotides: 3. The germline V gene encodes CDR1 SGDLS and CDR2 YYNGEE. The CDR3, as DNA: TGTGCCAGCAGCATAGGACTAGCGGGAAACACCGGGGAGCTGTTTTTT. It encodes CASSIGLAGNTGELFF.

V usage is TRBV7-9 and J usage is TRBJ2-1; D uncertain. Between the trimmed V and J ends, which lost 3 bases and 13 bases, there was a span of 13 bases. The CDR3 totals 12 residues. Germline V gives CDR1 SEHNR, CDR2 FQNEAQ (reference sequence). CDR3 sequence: CASSFYQKEQFF. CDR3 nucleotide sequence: TGTGCCAGCAGCTTTTATCAGAAGGAACAGTTCTTC.